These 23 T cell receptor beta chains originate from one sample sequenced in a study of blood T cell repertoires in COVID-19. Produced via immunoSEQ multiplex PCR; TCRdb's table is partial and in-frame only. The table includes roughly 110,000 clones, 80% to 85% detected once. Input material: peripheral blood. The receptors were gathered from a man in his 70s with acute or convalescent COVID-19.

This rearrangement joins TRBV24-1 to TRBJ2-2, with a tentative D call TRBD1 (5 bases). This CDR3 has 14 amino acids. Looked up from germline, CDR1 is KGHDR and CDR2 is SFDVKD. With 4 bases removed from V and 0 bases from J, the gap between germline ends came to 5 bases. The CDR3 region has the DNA TGTGCCACCAGTGAGGACACGAACACCGGGGAGCTGTTTTTT. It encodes CATSEDTNTGELFF.

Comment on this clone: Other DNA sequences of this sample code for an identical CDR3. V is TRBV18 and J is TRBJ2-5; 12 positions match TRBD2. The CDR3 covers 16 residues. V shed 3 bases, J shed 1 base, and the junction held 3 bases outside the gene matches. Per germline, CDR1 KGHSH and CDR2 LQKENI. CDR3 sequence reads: CASSPPSGGVQETQYF. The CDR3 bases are TGTGCCAGCTCACCCCCTAGCGGGGGGGTCCAAGAGACCCAGTACTTC.

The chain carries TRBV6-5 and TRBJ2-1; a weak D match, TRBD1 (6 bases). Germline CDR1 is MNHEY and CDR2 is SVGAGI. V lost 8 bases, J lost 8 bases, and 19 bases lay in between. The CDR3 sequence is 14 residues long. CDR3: CASLGAGSPYEQFF. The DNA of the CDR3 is TGTGCCAGCCTGGGGGCAGGAAGCCCATATGAGCAGTTCTTC.

The DNA of the CDR3 is TGTGCCAGTAGTAAGGGGTTGAGTAATGAGCAGTTCTTC. Its protein is CASSKGLSNEQFF. This rearrangement joins TRBV19 to TRBJ2-1; perhaps TRBD1 as D (5 bases). CDR1 and CDR2 from the germline V gene are LNHDA and SQIVND (reference sequence). The CDR3 is 13 amino acids. V was clipped by 4 bases and J by 7 bases, with 11 bases between them.

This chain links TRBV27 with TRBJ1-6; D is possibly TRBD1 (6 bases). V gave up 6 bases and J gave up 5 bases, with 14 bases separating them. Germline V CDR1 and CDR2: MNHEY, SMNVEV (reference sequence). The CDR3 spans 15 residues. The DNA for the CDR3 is TGTGCCAGCAGCCCCCGGGGGGACAATAATTCACCCCTCCACTTT. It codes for CASSPRGDNNSPLHF.

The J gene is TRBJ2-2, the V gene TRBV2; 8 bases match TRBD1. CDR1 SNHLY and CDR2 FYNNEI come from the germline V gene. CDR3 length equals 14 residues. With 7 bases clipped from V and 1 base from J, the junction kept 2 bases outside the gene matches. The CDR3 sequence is CASKTGENTGELFF. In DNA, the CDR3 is TGTGCCAGCAAGACAGGGGAGAACACCGGGGAGCTGTTTTTT.

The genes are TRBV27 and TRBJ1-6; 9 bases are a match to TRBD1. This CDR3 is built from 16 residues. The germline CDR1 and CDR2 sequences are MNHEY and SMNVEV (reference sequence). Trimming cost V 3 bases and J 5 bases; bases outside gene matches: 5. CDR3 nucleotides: TGTGCCAGCAGTTTCTACGGACAGGGGAATAATTCACCCCTCCACTTT. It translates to CASSFYGQGNNSPLHF.

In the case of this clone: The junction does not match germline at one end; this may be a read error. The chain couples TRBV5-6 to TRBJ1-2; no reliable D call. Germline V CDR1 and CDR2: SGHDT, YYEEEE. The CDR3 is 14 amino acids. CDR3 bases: TGTGCCAGCACCTTGACGCGGGAATCGAGCGGCTACACCTTC. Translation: CASTLTRESSGYTF.

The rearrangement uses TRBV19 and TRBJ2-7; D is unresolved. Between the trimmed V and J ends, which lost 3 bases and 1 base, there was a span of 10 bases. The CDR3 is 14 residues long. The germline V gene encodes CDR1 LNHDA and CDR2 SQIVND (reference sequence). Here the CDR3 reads CASSIQEHSYEQYF. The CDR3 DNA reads TGTGCCAGTAGTATCCAAGAACATTCCTACGAGCAGTACTTC.

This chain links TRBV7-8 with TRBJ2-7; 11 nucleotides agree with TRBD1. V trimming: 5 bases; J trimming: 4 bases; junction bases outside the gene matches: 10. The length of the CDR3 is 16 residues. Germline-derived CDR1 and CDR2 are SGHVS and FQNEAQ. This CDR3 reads CASSLSGQGARYEQYF. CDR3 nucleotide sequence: TGTGCCAGCAGCCTAAGCGGACAGGGGGCTAGATACGAGCAGTACTTC.

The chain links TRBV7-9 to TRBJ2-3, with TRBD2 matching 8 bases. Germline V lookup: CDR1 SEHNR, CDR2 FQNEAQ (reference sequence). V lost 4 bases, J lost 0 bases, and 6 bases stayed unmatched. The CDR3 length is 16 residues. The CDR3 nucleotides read TGTGCCAGCAGCTATCTAGCGGGCCTGAGCACAGATACGCAGTATTTT. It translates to CASSYLAGLSTDTQYF.

The DNA of the CDR3 is TGTGCCAGCAGTGAAGGGGGACAGCCCGAGCAGTACTTC. As protein: CASSEGGQPEQYF. The chain recombines TRBV6-1 with TRBJ2-7; 7 positions match TRBD1. The CDR3 is 13 amino acids. The germline gives CDR1 MNHNS, CDR2 SASEGT. V was clipped by 1 base and J by 6 bases; unmatched bases: 3.

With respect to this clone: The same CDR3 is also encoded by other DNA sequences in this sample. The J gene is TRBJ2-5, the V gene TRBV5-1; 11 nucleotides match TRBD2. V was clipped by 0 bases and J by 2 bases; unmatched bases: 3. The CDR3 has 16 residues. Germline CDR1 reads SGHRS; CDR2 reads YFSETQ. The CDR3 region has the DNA TGCGCCAGCAGCTTGGGGGCTAGCGGGGGGCAAGAGACCCAGTACTTC. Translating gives CASSLGASGGQETQYF.

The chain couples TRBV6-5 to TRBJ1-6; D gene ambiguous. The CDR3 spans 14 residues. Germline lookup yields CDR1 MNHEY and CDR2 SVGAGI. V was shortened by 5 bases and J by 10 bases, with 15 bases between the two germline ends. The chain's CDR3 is CASSLGNERSPLHF. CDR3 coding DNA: TGTGCCAGCAGTCTCGGGAATGAGAGGTCACCCCTCCACTTT.

The CDR3 DNA follows: TGCAGCGTTGTGGCAGGAGGGGCCGGTAGAGGCTACACCTTC. It translates to CSVVAGGAGRGYTF. J is TRBJ1-2 and V is TRBV29-1; maybe TRBD1 (5 bases). The CDR3 sequence is 14 residues long. The V and J ends lost 4 bases and 8 bases respectively, with 20 bases between them. CDR1 and CDR2 from the germline V gene are SQVTM and ANQGSEA.

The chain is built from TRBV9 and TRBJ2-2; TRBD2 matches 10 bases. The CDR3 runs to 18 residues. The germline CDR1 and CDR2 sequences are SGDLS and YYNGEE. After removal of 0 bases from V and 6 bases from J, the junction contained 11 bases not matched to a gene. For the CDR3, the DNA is TGTGCCAGCAGCGTAGGGACTAGCGGCAGTCAGGTACCCGGGGAGCTGTTTTTT. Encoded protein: CASSVGTSGSQVPGELFF.

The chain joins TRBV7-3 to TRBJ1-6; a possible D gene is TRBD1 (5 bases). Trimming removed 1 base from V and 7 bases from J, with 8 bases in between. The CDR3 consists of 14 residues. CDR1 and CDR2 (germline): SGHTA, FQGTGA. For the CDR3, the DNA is TGTGCCAGCAGCTTAAGGGGGGGGAATTCACCCCTCCACTTT. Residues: CASSLRGGNSPLHF.

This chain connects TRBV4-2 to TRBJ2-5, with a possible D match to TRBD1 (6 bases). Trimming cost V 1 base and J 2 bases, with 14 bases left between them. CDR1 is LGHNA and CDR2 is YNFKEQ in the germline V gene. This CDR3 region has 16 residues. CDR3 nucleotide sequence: TGTGCCAGCAGCCAAGGGGCCGGGACACTACAAGAGACCCAGTACTTC. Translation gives CASSQGAGTLQETQYF.

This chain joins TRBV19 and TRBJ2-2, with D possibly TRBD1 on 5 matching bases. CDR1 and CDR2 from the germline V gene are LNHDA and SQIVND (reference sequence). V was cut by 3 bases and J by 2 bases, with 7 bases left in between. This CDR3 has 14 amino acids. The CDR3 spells CASSMRTNTGELFF. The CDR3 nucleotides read TGTGCCAGTAGTATGAGGACAAACACCGGGGAGCTGTTTTTT.

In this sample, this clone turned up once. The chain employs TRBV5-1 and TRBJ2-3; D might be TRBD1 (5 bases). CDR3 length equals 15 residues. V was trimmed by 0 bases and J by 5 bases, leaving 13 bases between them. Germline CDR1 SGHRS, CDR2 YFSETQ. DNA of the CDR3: TGCGCCAGCAGCTTGGCAGGGCCACACGGAGATACGCAGTATTTT. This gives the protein CASSLAGPHGDTQYF. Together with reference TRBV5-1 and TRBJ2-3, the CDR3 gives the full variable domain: KAGVTQTPRYLIKTRGQQVTLSCSPISGHRSVSWYQQTPGQGLQFLFEYFSETQRNKGNFPGRFSGRQFSNSRSEMNVSTLELGDSALYLCASSLAGPHGDTQYFGPGTRLTVL.

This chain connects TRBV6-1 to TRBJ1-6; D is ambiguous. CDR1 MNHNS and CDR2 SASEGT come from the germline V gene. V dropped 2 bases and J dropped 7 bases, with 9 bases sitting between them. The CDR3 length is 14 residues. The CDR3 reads CASSEKGGNSPLHF. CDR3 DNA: TGTGCCAGCAGTGAAAAGGGAGGCAATTCACCCCTCCACTTT.

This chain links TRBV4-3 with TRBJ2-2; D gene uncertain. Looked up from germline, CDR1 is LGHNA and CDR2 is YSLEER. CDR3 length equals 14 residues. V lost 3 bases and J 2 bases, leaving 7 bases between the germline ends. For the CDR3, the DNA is TGCGCCAGCAGCCACTTTTCCAACACCGGGGAGCTGTTTTTT. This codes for CASSHFSNTGELFF.

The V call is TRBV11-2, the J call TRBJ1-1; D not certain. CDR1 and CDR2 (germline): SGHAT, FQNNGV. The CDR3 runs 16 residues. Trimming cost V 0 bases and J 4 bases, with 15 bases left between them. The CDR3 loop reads CASSLDTAALGTEAFF. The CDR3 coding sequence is TGTGCCAGCAGCTTAGATACAGCGGCCTTGGGCACTGAAGCTTTCTTT.